The text below deals with one T cell receptor beta chain. Its antigen is not identified. The source of the sample is a study of identical twins. This CDR3 spans 16 amino acids. Looked up from germline, CDR1 is MNHEY and CDR2 is SVGEGT. Trimming stripped 6 bases from V and 5 bases from J, with 19 bases between. Carrying unique molecular identifiers, the cDNA also gained a universal primer site through template switching. MiXCR, run by TCRdb on the 5' RACE reads, gives a single entry per CDR3 protein. Among about 210,000 distinct CDR3 sequences listed, roughly 10% were seen once. Overall study results and limits: The authors noted that invariant MAIT and iNKT cells could partly confound zero-insertion analyses. The study found that models underestimated out-of-frame TCR alpha sharing in monozygotic twins. The abundant beta clonotypes from cord blood had fewer insertions, and memory repertoires had none of this.

This sequence originates from a young woman in good health. Material for sequencing was memory (CD45RO+) T cells sorted from blood. This sequence joins TRBV6-2 or TRBV6-3 and TRBJ2-2; perhaps D is TRBD1 or TRBD2 (7 bases each). The DNA of the CDR3 is TGTGCCAGCAGATCGATCCAGGGGGGGAGGACCGGGGAGCTGTTTTTT. Translating it yields CASRSIQGGRTGELFF.